The 32 T cell receptor beta chains in this list originate from one sample, sequenced in a study of blood T cells in healthy people across ages. Primers used in a second PCR of roughly 7 to 12 cycles were a sample-barcoded 5' primer and a J-beta primer mix. TCRdb processed the 5' RACE reads anew with MiXCR; each CDR3 protein has one entry. The table lists about 380,000 distinct CDR3 sequences, about 49% of them singletons. Sequenced sample: blood. These receptor sequences come from a man between 60 and 75 years old in good health.

The chain recombines TRBV11-2 with TRBJ1-1; possible D gene TRBD1, 5 bases. The V gene's germline CDR1 is SGHAT and CDR2 FQNNGV. The germline V and J ends were trimmed by 7 bases and 0 bases, with 18 bases remaining between them. This CDR3 has 16 amino acids. Here the CDR3 reads CASTTRRQSMNTEAFF. In DNA form, the CDR3 reads TGTGCCAGCACCACTCGTCGACAGTCAATGAACACTGAAGCTTTCTTT.

As regards this clonotype: A read error may produce the germline difference seen at one junction end. V usage is TRBV6-7 and J usage is TRBJ1-1; D possibly corresponds to TRBD1 (6 bases). TRBV6-7 is noted as an ORF with a role that remains uncertain. This CDR3 contains 15 residues. As DNA, the CDR3 is TGTGCCACCAGTTTCTCGGGACACCCGAGATCTGAAGCTTTCTTT. Translating it yields CATSFSGHPRSEAFF.

This clonotype came up a few times. This chain joins TRBV2 and TRBJ2-3, with D tentatively TRBD2 (5 bases). V was pared by 5 bases and J by 11 bases, with 14 bases between. Germline lookup yields CDR1 SNHLY and CDR2 FYNNEI. This CDR3 is built from 12 residues. The CDR3 reads CASSLDSPEQYF. CDR3 bases: TGTGCCAGCAGTCTGGACTCCCCCGAGCAGTATTTT. The complete variable domain, with remaining parts taken from reference TRBV2 and TRBJ2-3, reads EPEVTQTPSHQVTQMGQEVILRCVPISNHLYFYWYRQILGQKVEFLVSFYNNEISEKSEIFDDQFSVERPDGSNFTLKIRSTKLEDSAMYFCASSLDSPEQYFGPGTRLTVL.

Many counts were recorded for this clonotype. The chain uses TRBV10-2 and TRBJ2-1; D might be TRBD1 or TRBD2, each matching 5 bases. V was cut by 6 bases and J by 6 bases, with 12 bases left in between. Germline V gene sequence: CDR1 WSHSY, CDR2 SAAADI. This CDR3 has 13 amino acids. CDR3 region: CASREAGSNEQFF. DNA for the CDR3: TGCGCCAGCAGGGAAGCAGGGAGCAATGAGCAGTTCTTC.

This clonotype appeared a few times. This chain links TRBV7-2 with TRBJ2-5, with TRBD2 as a possible D gene (6 bases). Looked up from germline, CDR1 is SGHTA and CDR2 is FQGNSA. CDR3 length: 14 amino acids. V shed 1 base and J shed 4 bases, with 10 bases lying between them. DNA for the CDR3: TGTGCCAGCAGCTTAGTTCGGGGAGGAGAGACCCAGTACTTC. Translating it yields CASSLVRGGETQYF.

CDR3 residues: CSALRQGRSYNEQFF. CDR3 DNA: TGCAGTGCTCTGCGACAGGGAAGGTCCTACAATGAGCAGTTCTTC. The chain uses TRBV20-1 and TRBJ2-1, with TRBD1 matching 7 bases. CDR3 size: 15 residues. The V and J ends lost 5 bases and 1 base, in that order; junction bases with no gene match: 8. The V gene's germline CDR1 is DFQATT and CDR2 SNEGSKA (reference sequence).

The rearrangement links TRBV20-1 to TRBJ2-5; 9 nucleotides agree with TRBD2. J was trimmed by 11 bases and V by 2 bases; bases with no gene match: 12. The CDR3 loop spans 14 amino acids. From germline, CDR1 is DFQATT and CDR2 SNEGSKA (reference sequence). The CDR3 nucleotides are TGCAGTGCTAGAAAGCGGGAGGCCACCTACGTGCAGTACTTC. It codes for CSARKREATYVQYF.

This clonotype has a count of ten or more. This chain links TRBV29-1 with TRBJ2-5; D possibly corresponds to TRBD2 (5 bases). Germline CDR1 SQVTM, CDR2 ANQGSEA. V lost 0 bases, J lost 5 bases, and 16 bases lay in between. The CDR3 covers 15 residues. The CDR3 here is CSVEDQDWGRETQYF. The CDR3 DNA sequence: TGCAGCGTTGAAGATCAGGACTGGGGAAGGGAGACCCAGTACTTC. Drawing the rest from reference TRBV29-1 and TRBJ2-5, the complete variable domain is SAVISQKPSRDICQRGTSLTIQCQVDSQVTMMFWYRQQPGQSLTLIATANQGSEATYESGFVIDKFPISRPNLTFSTLTVSNMSPEDSSIYLCSVEDQDWGRETQYFGPGTRLLVL.

As regards this clonotype: This clone may be a read error of a much larger clone one base away. V is TRBV29-1 and J is TRBJ2-5; D might be TRBD2 (6 bases). CDR3 length: 15 residues. In germline, CDR1 is SQVTM, CDR2 ANQGSEA. Trimming left V 6 bases short and J 5 bases short, with 22 bases between. CDR3 region: CSVPSPAGTWETQYF. For the CDR3, the DNA is TGCAGCGTCCCAAGCCCCGCGGGAACTTGGGAGACCCAGTACTTC.

This clonotype has ten or more counts. This chain connects TRBV7-2 to TRBJ2-3; 9 bases line up with TRBD2. Germline lookup yields CDR1 SGHTA and CDR2 FQGNSA. The CDR3 spans 15 residues. J was trimmed by 6 bases and V by 1 base; bases with no gene match: 5. The chain's CDR3 is CASSLGRGGMDTQYF. The CDR3 nucleotides are TGTGCCAGCAGCTTAGGGCGGGGGGGGATGGATACGCAGTATTTT.

The chain carries TRBV10-3 and TRBJ2-3; D gene ambiguous. CDR3 length equals 15 residues. From germline, CDR1 is ENHRY and CDR2 SYGVKD. The V gene lost 8 bases and the J gene lost 1 base, with 16 bases spanning the gap. The CDR3 DNA is TGTGCCATCTCGACTTCGGCGGCTGGCACAGATACGCAGTATTTT. Translation gives CAISTSAAGTDTQYF.

A remark on this clonotype: One junction end disagrees with the germline gene, perhaps due to a read error. The chain combines TRBV6-5 with TRBJ1-6, with D uncertain. CDR3 length: 13 residues. Germline CDR1 MNHEY, CDR2 SVGAGI. CDR3 sequence reads: CASRAPYNSPPHF. The CDR3 nucleotides are TGTGCCAGCAGGGCGCCTTATAATTCACCCCCCCACTTT.

The chain recombines TRBV14 with TRBJ2-1; TRBD2 might be the D (6 bases). The CDR3 sequence is 19 residues long. Looked up from germline, CDR1 is SGHDN and CDR2 is FVKESK. With 4 bases removed from V and 0 bases from J, the gap between germline ends came to 22 bases. The CDR3 sequence: CASSLHRDLTSSSYNEQFF. The CDR3 nucleotides read TGTGCCAGCAGCCTTCACCGGGACTTAACATCCAGCTCCTACAATGAGCAGTTCTTC.

Note on this clonotype: Sequence at one end of the junction differs from germline and may be a read error. Here the CDR3 reads CAGSLTGNGYTF. CDR3 DNA sequence: TGTGCCGGCAGTTTGACAGGGAATGGCTACACCTTC. The chain couples TRBV6-5 to TRBJ1-2; 7 bases are shared with TRBD1. CDR1 and CDR2 (germline): MNHEY, SVGAGI. The CDR3 consists of 12 residues.

The rearrangement links TRBV20-1 to TRBJ2-1; perhaps TRBD2 as D (6 bases). CDR3 length: 16 residues. The V and J ends lost 7 bases and 7 bases respectively, with 26 bases between them. Per the germline V gene, CDR1 is DFQATT and CDR2 is SNEGSKA (reference sequence). The CDR3 sequence is CSVLSWVGGDANEQFF. Here the CDR3 DNA reads TGCAGTGTTCTGAGTTGGGTCGGGGGAGATGCAAATGAGCAGTTCTTC.

The sample holds a few counts of this clonotype. The chain's CDR3 is CASSQAPGLAGTYNEQFF. Written as DNA, the CDR3 is TGCGCCAGCAGCCAAGCTCCCGGACTAGCGGGGACCTACAATGAGCAGTTCTTC. V gene TRBV4-3 combines with J gene TRBJ2-1; 12 bases are a match to TRBD2. CDR3 length: 18 amino acids. In germline, CDR1 is LGHNA, CDR2 YSLEER. V shed 1 base and J 2 bases; nucleotides not matched to a gene: 6.

The rearrangement joins TRBV11-2 to TRBJ1-1, with no clear D. The length of the CDR3 is 13 residues. Germline V lookup: CDR1 SGHAT, CDR2 FQNNGV. The V gene lost 7 bases and the J gene lost 4 bases, with 13 bases spanning the gap. The CDR3 loop reads CASTALVGTEAFF. Here the CDR3 DNA reads TGTGCCAGCACCGCCCTGGTGGGCACTGAAGCTTTCTTT.

This chain connects TRBV5-6 to TRBJ2-7; 11 nucleotides align to TRBD2. J gave up 5 bases and V 0 bases, and 4 bases lay outside the gene matches. Germline CDR1 SGHDT, CDR2 YYEEEE. The CDR3 loop spans 15 amino acids. The CDR3 coding sequence is TGTGCCAGCAGCTTGGAACTAGCGGGGGCAAACGAGCAGTACTTC. This gives the protein CASSLELAGANEQYF.

J is TRBJ2-3 and V is TRBV6-1; 12 nucleotides match TRBD2. Germline trimming cut 4 bases from V and 8 bases from J; bases unmatched to any gene: 13. Per the germline V gene, CDR1 is MNHNS and CDR2 is SASEGT. The CDR3 is 17 residues long. As DNA, the CDR3 is TGTGCCAGCAGTGGAACTACTAGCGGGGGGTCCCCCGGTACGCAGTATTTT. Translation gives CASSGTTSGGSPGTQYF.

On this clonotype: A read error may explain this, as a much larger clone is one base away. The chain is built from TRBV6-2 or TRBV6-3 and TRBJ2-5; possibly TRBD2 for D (5 bases). The V gene's germline CDR1 is MNHEY and CDR2 SVGEGT. The CDR3 runs to 17 residues. This CDR3 reads CGSNTYPQPRSGRTQYF. DNA of the CDR3: TGTGGCAGCAACACCTACCCACAGCCGCGGTCGGGGAGGACCCAGTACTTC.

This clonotype came up a few times. V gene TRBV7-2 combines with J gene TRBJ2-1, with a possible D match to TRBD2 (5 bases). Per germline, CDR1 SGHTA and CDR2 FQGNSA. The CDR3 extends over 15 amino acids. V lost 0 bases to trimming and J lost 3 bases, with 9 bases between them. In DNA, the CDR3 is TGTGCCAGCAGCTTAGCGCTAGCCGGCTACAATGAGCAGTTCTTC. Amino acid sequence: CASSLALAGYNEQFF.

This chain links TRBV29-1 with TRBJ2-1; D is perhaps TRBD2 (7 bases). The length of the CDR3 is 13 residues. Germline lookup yields CDR1 SQVTM and CDR2 ANQGSEA. Trimming pared 6 bases from V and 5 bases from J, leaving 14 bases between. The CDR3: CSVGGTTNNEQFF. The DNA of the CDR3 is TGCAGCGTGGGGGGGACAACCAACAATGAGCAGTTCTTC.

The chain is built from TRBV12-5 and TRBJ1-1; unclear D gene. The CDR3 spans 14 residues. Per germline, CDR1 LGHNT and CDR2 FRNRAP. Trimming pared 1 base from V and 1 base from J, leaving 7 bases between. CDR3 in DNA: TGTGCTAGTGGTTTGGCTCCTGGGAACACTGAAGCTTTCTTT. Translating it yields CASGLAPGNTEAFF.

This rearrangement joins TRBV7-3 to TRBJ2-3; TRBD2 agrees at 12 bases. Germline loops: CDR1 SGHTA, CDR2 FQGTGA. The junction had 4 bases not matched to a gene; V was cut back by 1 base and J by 5 bases. The CDR3 runs 16 residues. This CDR3 reads CASSLRASGRGDTQYF. DNA of the CDR3: TGTGCCAGCAGCTTAAGGGCTAGCGGGAGGGGAGATACGCAGTATTTT.

This clonotype turned up a few times. V and J are TRBV7-8 and TRBJ2-5, with TRBD2 identical over 10 bases. The length of the CDR3 is 16 residues. CDR1 SGHVS and CDR2 FQNEAQ come from the germline V gene. The V segment lost 7 bases and the J segment 4 bases; nucleotides outside the gene matches: 12. The CDR3 loop is CASTLSTSGIRETQYF. The CDR3 DNA reads TGTGCCAGCACCCTGTCTACTAGCGGGATTCGAGAGACCCAGTACTTC.

There are many counts of this clonotype. The chain is built from TRBV20-1 and TRBJ1-1; D may be TRBD1 (6 bases). Germline values: CDR1 DFQATT, CDR2 SNEGSKA (reference sequence). Trimming stripped 2 bases from V and 11 bases from J, with 24 bases between. This CDR3 contains 15 residues. CDR3 in amino acids: CSARRGSQGAERAFF. CDR3 bases: TGCAGTGCTAGAAGGGGGAGCCAAGGGGCGGAAAGGGCTTTCTTT.

In its sample, this clonotype was seen a few times. This chain links TRBV27 with TRBJ2-7, with D possibly TRBD2 on 6 matching bases. Per germline, CDR1 MNHEY and CDR2 SMNVEV (reference sequence). The CDR3 extends over 13 amino acids. V shed 8 bases and J shed 4 bases, with 15 bases lying between them. The CDR3 protein is CASAPRLVYEQYF. CDR3 in DNA: TGTGCCAGCGCCCCGAGACTAGTATACGAGCAGTACTTC.

The CDR3 nucleotides are TGTGCCAGCAGACTAGCGGTAGGCCCCGGGGAGACCCAGTACTTC. Residues: CASRLAVGPGETQYF. The chain is built from TRBV7-2 and TRBJ2-5, with 8 bases fitting TRBD2. Germline loops: CDR1 SGHTA, CDR2 FQGNSA. The J segment lost 5 bases and the V segment lost 6 bases, leaving 11 bases of the junction unmatched. This CDR3 contains 15 residues. Full variable domain (rest looked up from reference TRBV7-2 and TRBJ2-5): GAGVSQSPSNKVTEKGKDVELRCDPISGHTALYWYRQSLGQGLEFLIYFQGNSAPDKSGLPSDRFSAERTGGSVSTLTIQRTQQEDSAVYLCASRLAVGPGETQYFGPGTRLLVL.

The sample holds a few counts of this clonotype. The chain joins TRBV2 to TRBJ2-5; unclear D gene. Per the germline V gene, CDR1 is SNHLY and CDR2 is FYNNEI. V was trimmed by 4 bases and J by 11 bases, leaving 17 bases between them. CDR3 length: 13 residues. CDR3 bases: TGTGCCAGCAGTGCCTACTCCTACAATGAGCAGTACTTC. This sequence encodes CASSAYSYNEQYF. Based on the CDR3 plus reference TRBV2 and TRBJ2-5, the full variable domain is EPEVTQTPSHQVTQMGQEVILRCVPISNHLYFYWYRQILGQKVEFLVSFYNNEISEKSEIFDDQFSVERPDGSNFTLKIRSTKLEDSAMYFCASSAYSYNEQYFGPGTRLLVL.

This chain uses TRBV6-6 with TRBJ2-5, with D perhaps TRBD2 (5 bases). Gene TRBJ2-7 matches the end of the DNA better, so the J call may be wrong. Germline V gives CDR1 MNHNY, CDR2 SVGAGI (reference sequence). CDR3 length: 14 amino acids. The CDR3 nucleotides are TGTGCCAGCAGTTACTACTCTGAGGGTTACGAGCAGTACTTC. This codes for CASSYYSEGYEQYF.

This clonotype has ten or more counts. A single base separates this from a much larger clone, so it may be a read error. The chain couples TRBV7-2 to TRBJ2-7; 8 positions agree with TRBD2. After removal of 6 bases from V and 2 bases from J, the junction contained 6 bases not matched to a gene. The V gene's germline CDR1 is SGHTA and CDR2 FQGNSA. This CDR3 spans 14 amino acids. The CDR3 sequence: CASSRRAGAYEQYF. The CDR3 DNA reads TGTGCCAGCAGTAGACGAGCGGGAGCCTACGAGCAGTACTTC.

The CDR3 spells CASNLGGARTEAFF. The CDR3 bases are TGTGCCAGCAACCTAGGCGGGGCACGCACTGAAGCTTTCTTT. The chain joins TRBV28 to TRBJ1-1, with a weak D call TRBD1 (5 bases). Germline CDR1 reads MDHEN; CDR2 reads SYDVKM. The CDR3 is 14 amino acids. V was cut by 7 bases and J by 4 bases, with 16 bases left in between.